This TCR beta chain was observed in a study of beta chain features in type 1 diabetes. The entirety of the isolated RNA underwent reverse transcription, so expressed TCRB transcripts were sequenced. Regulatory, naive and central memory T cell samples averaged around 3.6 million reads. The protocol was immunoSEQ multiplex PCR, while the TCRdb copy is restricted to in-frame clones and leaves out a portion. The table includes around 400,000 clones, approximately 16% detected once. V lost 0 bases, J lost 5 bases, and 4 bases lay in between. Germline loops: CDR1 DFQATT, CDR2 SNEGSKA (reference sequence). The CDR3 has 11 residues. This clone occurred a few times. Its antigen is not identified. General study findings and limits: All four CD4+ subsets of Type 1 diabetes patients contained TCRB CDR3s that were moderately but significantly shorter.

The source is a woman under 30 in good health. Sequenced sample: naive CD4+ T cells from blood. The gene calls are TRBV20-1 and TRBJ1-2; D unresolved. The CDR3 loop reads CSARDQYGYTF. The DNA for the CDR3 is TGCAGTGCTAGAGATCAATATGGCTACACCTTC.